Following are 27 T cell receptor beta chains from one sample sequenced in a study of blood T cell repertoires in COVID-19. Clones were read by immunoSEQ multiplex PCR, and TCRdb kept only the in-frame ones, dropping some. The sample records tens of thousands of clones, approximately 86% being singletons. The material sequenced was peripheral blood. These receptors originate from a male donor with acute or convalescent COVID-19.

CDR3 sequence: CASSSKETQYF. The CDR3 DNA reads TGTGCCAGCAGTTCTAAGGAGACCCAGTACTTC. The chain links TRBV2 to TRBJ2-5; D is unclear. V lost 5 bases to trimming and J lost 5 bases, with 6 bases between them. The CDR3 length is 11 residues. Germline V gene sequence: CDR1 SNHLY, CDR2 FYNNEI.

This chain links TRBV18 with TRBJ2-1, with 14 bases aligning to TRBD2. The CDR3 is 17 residues long. The V gene end was trimmed by 0 bases and the J gene end by 2 bases; junction bases not matched to a gene: 0. Germline values: CDR1 KGHSH, CDR2 LQKENI. The CDR3 DNA reads as TGTGCCAGCTCACCACCGGGACTAGCGGGGGCCTACAATGAGCAGTTCTTC. Translation: CASSPPGLAGAYNEQFF.

The gene calls are TRBV3-1 (or the pseudogene TRBV3-2) and TRBJ2-4, with 7 bases identical to TRBD2. Germline CDR1 reads LGHDT; CDR2 reads YNNKEL (reference sequence). J was trimmed by 2 bases and V by 8 bases; bases with no gene match: 9. There are 15 residues in the CDR3. The CDR3 nucleotides are TGTGCCAGCTCCGGGGAGGGGCGGACCAAAAACATTCAGTACTTC. Translation gives CASSGEGRTKNIQYF.

This clone appeared once. The rearrangement joins TRBV5-1 to TRBJ2-3; 7 bases match TRBD1. The ends lost 0 bases at V and 0 bases at J; junction bases unmatched: 1. CDR3 length: 15 amino acids. Germline CDR1 and CDR2: SGHRS and YFSETQ. CDR3: CASSLGQGSTDTQYF. The CDR3 coding sequence is TGCGCCAGCAGCTTGGGACAGGGAAGCACAGATACGCAGTATTTT. The full variable domain, with the rest looked up from reference TRBV5-1 and TRBJ2-3, is KAGVTQTPRYLIKTRGQQVTLSCSPISGHRSVSWYQQTPGQGLQFLFEYFSETQRNKGNFPGRFSGRQFSNSRSEMNVSTLELGDSALYLCASSLGQGSTDTQYFGPGTRLTVL.

This chain joins TRBV19 and TRBJ1-1, with unresolved D. V lost 1 base to trimming and J lost 3 bases, with 12 bases between them. The CDR3 runs 15 residues. Germline CDR1 reads LNHDA; CDR2 reads SQIVND (reference sequence). The CDR3 region is CASSIGGSLDTEAFF. CDR3 coding DNA: TGTGCCAGTAGTATAGGTGGCAGCCTAGACACTGAAGCTTTCTTT.

The J gene is TRBJ2-2, the V gene TRBV4-1, with D possibly matching TRBD1 (6 bases). V was trimmed by 2 bases and J by 1 base, leaving 11 bases between them. The germline CDR1 and CDR2 sequences are MGHRA and YSYEKL. This CDR3 contains 16 residues. The CDR3 nucleotides read TGCGCCAGCAGCCAAATAGAGACAGGGAACACCGGGGAGCTGTTTTTT. It yields the protein CASSQIETGNTGELFF.

This clone was picked up one time. The chain employs TRBV7-2 and TRBJ1-3, with D perhaps TRBD1 (5 bases). The CDR3 length is 14 residues. The germline V gene has CDR1 SGHTA and CDR2 FQGNSA. V was trimmed by 5 bases and J by 4 bases, leaving 12 bases between them. The CDR3 region is CASSPNGGGNTIYF. In DNA form, the CDR3 reads TGTGCCAGCAGCCCAAATGGGGGGGGAAACACCATATATTTT.

This sequence joins TRBV30 and TRBJ1-2, with 11 bases aligning to TRBD1. The CDR3 has 14 amino acids. The germline gives CDR1 GTSNPN, CDR2 SVGIG (reference sequence). The junction had 5 bases not matched to a gene; V was cut back by 4 bases and J by 4 bases. CDR3 residues: CAWTSGTGGYGYTF. Written as DNA, the CDR3 is TGTGCCTGGACGTCCGGGACAGGGGGCTATGGCTACACCTTC.

The rearrangement joins TRBV28 to TRBJ1-1, with TRBD1 matching 12 bases. This CDR3 comprises 20 residues. Germline V CDR1 and CDR2: MDHEN, SYDVKM. The V gene end was trimmed by 5 bases and the J gene end by 1 base; junction bases not matched to a gene: 17. CDR3 DNA: TGTGCCAGCAGTGAAGGGACAGGGGGCCCCTGGGCTCGAGCGAACACTGAAGCTTTCTTT. Amino acid sequence: CASSEGTGGPWARANTEAFF.

V usage is TRBV5-6 and J usage is TRBJ1-2; 9 positions agree with TRBD1. Germline V gene data show CDR1 as SGHDT and CDR2 as YYEEEE. The CDR3 is 14 residues long. Trimming removed 6 bases from V and 4 bases from J; junction bases left unmatched: 7. The CDR3 DNA is TGTGCCAGCACCCTGACAGGGGGTGGCTATGGCTACACCTTC. Translating it yields CASTLTGGGYGYTF.

The J gene is TRBJ2-2, the V gene TRBV7-2, with D tentatively TRBD2 (5 bases). CDR1 SGHTA and CDR2 FQGNSA come from the germline V gene. This CDR3 comprises 15 residues. V shed 2 bases and J shed 3 bases, with 10 bases lying between them. The CDR3 sequence is CASSLREHDTGELFF. The CDR3 DNA reads TGTGCCAGCAGCTTACGGGAACATGACACCGGGGAGCTGTTTTTT.

V and J are TRBV9 and TRBJ2-2; TRBD1 matches at 12 bases. The length of the CDR3 is 15 residues. V lost 2 bases to trimming and J lost 6 bases; unmatched junction nucleotides: 2. Looked up from germline, CDR1 is SGDLS and CDR2 is YYNGEE. The CDR3 region is CASSVGQGAPGELFF. CDR3 DNA: TGTGCCAGCAGCGTGGGACAGGGGGCCCCCGGGGAGCTGTTTTTT.

This sequence joins TRBV27 and TRBJ1-3, with 9 positions matching TRBD1. V trimming: 5 bases; J trimming: 4 bases; junction bases outside the gene matches: 9. CDR3 length: 16 residues. CDR1 MNHEY and CDR2 SMNVEV come from the germline V gene (reference sequence). This CDR3 is CASSLTGTGFGNTIYF. Here the CDR3 DNA reads TGTGCCAGCAGTCTAACCGGGACAGGGTTCGGAAACACCATATATTTT.

The chain is built from TRBV7-8 and TRBJ2-1, with TRBD1 matching 8 bases. The length of the CDR3 is 17 residues. V dropped 2 bases and J dropped 0; count of bases not matched to a gene: 6. Germline loops: CDR1 SGHVS, CDR2 FQNEAQ. CDR3 region: CASSLFFQGASYNEQFF. DNA for the CDR3: TGTGCCAGCAGCTTATTTTTTCAGGGGGCCTCCTACAATGAGCAGTTCTTC.

The V gene is TRBV27, the J gene TRBJ2-2; D remains ambiguous. Germline V gene data show CDR1 as MNHEY and CDR2 as SMNVEV (reference sequence). V was trimmed by 6 bases and J by 1 base, leaving 6 bases between them. This CDR3 spans 13 amino acids. The CDR3 loop is CASRAQNTGELFF. The CDR3 nucleotides read TGTGCCAGCAGGGCACAGAACACCGGGGAGCTGTTTTTT.

This sequence joins TRBV6-5 and TRBJ2-7; tentatively, D is TRBD2 (6 bases). Germline values: CDR1 MNHEY, CDR2 SVGAGI. The CDR3 totals 13 residues. V was pared by 6 bases and J by 3 bases, with 12 bases between. As DNA, the CDR3 is TGTGCCAGCAGAAGGTCGGGGGTCTACGAGCAGTACTTC. It specifies CASRRSGVYEQYF.

The rearrangement joins TRBV3-1 (or the pseudogene TRBV3-2) to TRBJ1-6; D is unresolved. Per the germline V gene, CDR1 is LGHDT and CDR2 is YNNKEL (reference sequence). CDR3 length equals 13 residues. Trimming shortened V by 1 base and J by 10 bases, and 8 bases separated the two germline ends. CDR3 residues: CASSQGGHSPLHF. The CDR3 bases are TGTGCCAGCAGCCAAGGTGGGCACTCACCCCTCCACTTT.

The gene calls are TRBV19 and TRBJ2-7; maybe TRBD2 (6 bases). The CDR3 has 13 amino acids. Trimming took 5 bases from V and 1 from J, leaving 9 bases between them. Per germline, CDR1 LNHDA and CDR2 SQIVND (reference sequence). The DNA of the CDR3 is TGTGCCAGTAGTTCGGGACTTTCCTACGAGCAGTACTTC. Encoded protein: CASSSGLSYEQYF.

The chain uses TRBV7-3 and TRBJ2-5; D possibly corresponds to TRBD2 (5 bases). Between the trimmed V and J ends, which lost 5 bases and 5 bases, there was a span of 9 bases. CDR1 and CDR2 from the germline V gene are SGHTA and FQGTGA. This CDR3 region has 12 residues. DNA of the CDR3: TGTGCCAGCAGCCCCCCGGGGGAGACCCAGTACTTC. Residues: CASSPPGETQYF.

V usage is TRBV12-3 or TRBV12-4 and J usage is TRBJ1-4; perhaps TRBD1 as D (6 bases). The CDR3 extends over 12 amino acids. Trimming pared 4 bases from V and 7 bases from J, leaving 7 bases between. CDR3 in DNA: TGTGCCAGCAGTTGGGGGCGTGAAAAACTGTTTTTT. Its translation is CASSWGREKLFF.

In its sample, this clone was seen once. The V call is TRBV19, the J call TRBJ1-2, with D uncertain. This CDR3 has 15 residues. V lost 7 bases, J lost 4 bases, and 19 bases lay in between. The germline CDR1 and CDR2 sequences are LNHDA and SQIVND (reference sequence). The CDR3 sequence is CASTPQLHRSYGYTF. CDR3 nucleotides: TGTGCCAGTACCCCTCAGCTTCACCGGAGCTATGGCTACACCTTC.

The rearrangement joins TRBV10-3 to TRBJ1-3; tentatively, D is TRBD1 (6 bases). V was pared by 3 bases and J by 0 bases, with 9 bases between. The CDR3 spans 15 residues. Germline-derived CDR1 and CDR2 are ENHRY and SYGVKD. The CDR3 bases are TGTGCCATCAGTGACACAGGGCGCTCTGGAAACACCATATATTTT. This translates into CAISDTGRSGNTIYF.

The chain carries TRBV18 and TRBJ1-2; 8 positions match TRBD1. The CDR3 covers 14 residues. Germline V lookup: CDR1 KGHSH, CDR2 LQKENI. The junction had 0 bases not matched to a gene; V was cut back by 2 bases and J by 1 base. The CDR3 loop reads CASSPGQGNYGYTF. The CDR3 DNA follows: TGTGCCAGCTCACCAGGACAGGGTAACTATGGCTACACCTTC.

The rearrangement uses TRBV19 and TRBJ2-5; 8 nucleotides align to TRBD1. The V and J ends lost 5 bases and 5 bases, in that order; junction bases with no gene match: 13. This CDR3 comprises 16 residues. CDR1 and CDR2 (germline): LNHDA, SQIVND (reference sequence). This chain's CDR3 is CASSPYPQGAGETQYF. The CDR3, as DNA: TGTGCCAGTAGTCCTTACCCCCAGGGGGCGGGGGAGACCCAGTACTTC.

The V call is TRBV19, the J call TRBJ1-2; D is unresolved. The V gene lost 7 bases and the J gene lost 4 bases, with 13 bases spanning the gap. Germline CDR1 LNHDA, CDR2 SQIVND (reference sequence). The CDR3 runs 13 residues. The CDR3 sequence: CASTPNQLYGYTF. DNA of the CDR3: TGTGCCAGTACCCCCAATCAACTCTATGGCTACACCTTC.

The chain carries TRBV5-6 and TRBJ2-1; 7 bases agree with TRBD2. The CDR3 length is 18 residues. The germline V gene has CDR1 SGHDT and CDR2 YYEEEE. J gave up 0 bases and V 0 bases, and 9 bases lay outside the gene matches. CDR3 in amino acids: CASSLGWGGTPSYNEQFF. CDR3 in DNA: TGTGCCAGCAGCTTGGGTTGGGGGGGGACCCCCTCCTACAATGAGCAGTTCTTC.

This clone showed up just once. CDR3 residues: CASSAGRGTEAFF. CDR3 coding DNA: TGTGCCAGCAGTGCCGGGAGGGGCACTGAAGCTTTCTTT. The chain has TRBV2 and TRBJ1-1; D might be TRBD1 (5 bases). Trimming took 4 bases from V and 4 from J, leaving 10 bases between them. The germline gives CDR1 SNHLY, CDR2 FYNNEI. This CDR3 comprises 13 residues.